The next 14 T cell receptor beta chains were all read from a single sample in a study of response to subunit inactivated influenza vaccine. TCRdb fed the RT-PCR reads into MiXCR, producing one record per CDR3 protein. Of more than 450,000 distinct CDR3 sequences in the sample, 7.5% to 8.5% were seen once. Sample: PBMCs from blood, taken around 2 years after vaccination. Receptors originate from a man between 50 and 69 years old who received an inactivated influenza vaccine.

This clonotype was seen more than once but under ten times. The chain uses TRBV10-3 and TRBJ2-5; D perhaps matches TRBD1 (6 bases). The CDR3 is made up of 14 amino acids. Germline values: CDR1 ENHRY, CDR2 SYGVKD. V lost 4 bases and J lost 4, with 13 bases in between. DNA for the CDR3: TGTGCCATCAGTGCCTCAGGGGCGGGAGAGACCCAGTACTTC. It is translated as CAISASGAGETQYF.

This clonotype was observed at least ten times. Written as DNA, the CDR3 is TGTGCCAGCAGCCAAGTTGGGGGGCCGTTCTACAATGAGCAGTTCTTC. It codes for CASSQVGGPFYNEQFF. The chain combines TRBV3-1 with TRBJ2-1; D possibly uses TRBD1 or TRBD2 (6 bases each). The V gene's germline CDR1 is LGHDT and CDR2 YNNKEL (reference sequence). Trimming removed 1 base at V and 3 bases at J, with 13 bases between. The CDR3 is 16 residues long.

The V call is TRBV18, the J call TRBJ2-3, with 9 bases matching TRBD2. The V gene's germline CDR1 is KGHSH and CDR2 LQKENI. The J segment lost 3 bases and the V segment lost 6 bases, leaving 7 bases of the junction unmatched. CDR3 size: 15 residues. The CDR3 protein is CASSPGLAETDTQYF. CDR3 nucleotides: TGTGCCAGCTCCCCGGGACTAGCAGAGACAGATACGCAGTATTTT.

This rearrangement joins TRBV28 to TRBJ2-5; TRBD2 matches 8 bases. Germline CDR1 reads MDHEN; CDR2 reads SYDVKM. The CDR3 covers 15 residues. V shed 5 bases, J shed 4 bases, and the junction held 9 bases outside the gene matches. The CDR3 DNA is TGTGCCAGCAGTATCGGGGGGGCCGCCAGAGAGACCCAGTACTTC. Protein: CASSIGGAARETQYF.

In this sample, this clonotype turned up a few times. The genes are TRBV20-1 and TRBJ1-4, with 8 bases identical to TRBD1. The junction had 11 bases not matched to a gene; V was cut back by 6 bases and J by 8 bases. CDR1 is DFQATT, CDR2 SNEGSKA, per germline (reference sequence). The CDR3 covers 14 residues. The DNA of the CDR3 is TGCAGTGCACCTCAGGGGGCGGGAGGGGAAAAACTGTTTTTT. Translation: CSAPQGAGGEKLFF.

This clonotype was found a few times. The V call is TRBV30, the J call TRBJ1-1, with D perhaps TRBD1 (6 bases). V gave up 3 bases and J gave up 5 bases, with 13 bases separating them. CDR1 GTSNPN and CDR2 SVGIG come from the germline V gene (reference sequence). This CDR3 contains 13 residues. The chain's CDR3 is CAWSTGMRTEAFF. CDR3 nucleotide sequence: TGTGCCTGGAGCACAGGGATGAGAACTGAAGCTTTCTTT.

This clonotype was seen more than once but under ten times. The V and J genes are TRBV5-1 and TRBJ1-2, with D perhaps TRBD1 (6 bases). This CDR3 region has 13 residues. Germline V gene sequence: CDR1 SGHRS, CDR2 YFSETQ. With 2 bases removed from V and 5 bases from J, the gap between germline ends came to 10 bases. For the CDR3, the DNA is TGCGCCAGCAGCTTAAAGGGGGAGTATGGCTACACCTTC. It specifies CASSLKGEYGYTF.

The chain has TRBV9 and TRBJ2-4, with 9 nucleotides matching TRBD1. The CDR3 runs 16 residues. The germline V gene has CDR1 SGDLS and CDR2 YYNGEE. V was clipped by 4 bases and J by 4 bases; unmatched bases: 9. CDR3 nucleotide sequence: TGTGCCAGCAGCCCTGGGACAGGGCTTATAAAAAACATTCAGTACTTC. Its protein product is CASSPGTGLIKNIQYF.

This chain connects TRBV11-2 to TRBJ2-7; D perhaps matches TRBD1 (6 bases). The germline V gene encodes CDR1 SGHAT and CDR2 FQNNGV. The CDR3 sequence is 15 residues long. The V and J ends lost 4 bases and 0 bases respectively, with 13 bases between them. As DNA, the CDR3 is TGTGCCAGCAGCTCCCCCGGGACACTCTCCTACGAGCAGTACTTC. Translated, it gives CASSSPGTLSYEQYF.

This clonotype was detected many times. The chain has TRBV7-2 and TRBJ2-7; the D gene is possibly TRBD1 (6 bases). This CDR3 region has 15 residues. Germline CDR1 SGHTA, CDR2 FQGNSA. Trimming shortened V by 1 base and J by 3 bases, and 13 bases separated the two germline ends. The CDR3 nucleotides are TGTGCCAGCAGCTTAGTACAGGGAACATTCTACGAGCAGTACTTC. Amino acid sequence: CASSLVQGTFYEQYF.

This clonotype occurred many times. CDR3 protein: CASSLDFRNEQYF. The CDR3 nucleotides are TGTGCCAGCAGCTTAGATTTTAGGAACGAGCAGTACTTC. The V gene is TRBV11-2, the J gene TRBJ2-7, with D uncertain. The CDR3 totals 13 residues. The V end was cut by 0 bases, the J end by 5 bases, with 8 bases between. The germline gives CDR1 SGHAT, CDR2 FQNNGV.

This clonotype has at least ten counts. The chain uses TRBV28 and TRBJ2-7; the D gene could be TRBD1 or TRBD2 (5 bases each). V was pared by 1 base and J by 8 bases, with 12 bases between. The CDR3 has 13 residues. Germline CDR1 and CDR2: MDHEN and SYDVKM. The CDR3 nucleotides read TGTGCCAGCAGTTTATTAAGGTTGGGACAGCAGTACTTC. This translates into CASSLLRLGQQYF.

The chain recombines TRBV6-4 with TRBJ1-2; D possibly corresponds to TRBD1 (5 bases). This CDR3 is built from 15 residues. The germline CDR1 and CDR2 sequences are MRHNA and SNTAGT. The V and J ends lost 4 bases and 2 bases respectively, with 14 bases between them. The CDR3 protein is CASSVSRDGNYGYTF. In DNA, the CDR3 is TGTGCCAGCAGTGTTTCTCGGGACGGGAACTATGGCTACACCTTC.

Regarding this clonotype: This may be a read error: a much more frequent sequence differs by one nucleotide. The chain carries TRBV20-1 and TRBJ1-5, with D unclear. The CDR3 spans 14 residues. The V end was cut by 0 bases, the J end by 5 bases, with 11 bases between. Germline CDR1 is DFQATT and CDR2 is SNEGSKA (reference sequence). The CDR3: CSARERAAYQPQHF. CDR3 DNA sequence: TGCAGTGCTAGAGAACGGGCGGCCTATCAGCCCCAGCATTTT.